Presented here are 29 T cell receptor beta chains from one specimen sequenced in a study of blood T cell repertoires in COVID-19. TCRdb's table, derived via immunoSEQ multiplex PCR, lists solely in-frame clones and lacks some. The sample has approximately 270,000 clones; roughly 85% are singletons. The sequencing sample was made of peripheral blood. These receptors all stem from a woman in her seventies with acute or convalescent COVID-19.

For the CDR3, the DNA is TGTGCCAGTAGCCCTGGGCTAACTGGGGCCAACGTCCTGACTTTC. Its translation is CASSPGLTGANVLTF. The chain recombines TRBV19 with TRBJ2-6; D is ambiguous. The CDR3 sequence is 15 residues long. Trimming stripped 6 bases from V and 2 bases from J, with 11 bases between. Germline V CDR1 and CDR2: LNHDA, SQIVND (reference sequence).

The genes are TRBV12-5 and TRBJ2-7; 9 bases line up with TRBD1. The CDR3 contains 16 residues. In germline, CDR1 is LGHNT, CDR2 FRNRAP. Trimming at V came to 1 base and at J to 4 bases, leaving 8 bases not matched to a gene. The CDR3 bases are TGTGCTAGTGGTTTGGGATCCACAGGGGGCTGGTACGAGCAGTACTTC. Its translation: CASGLGSTGGWYEQYF.

The gene calls are TRBV7-9 and TRBJ1-2; possible D gene TRBD1, 6 bases. Germline V lookup: CDR1 SEHNR, CDR2 FQNEAQ (reference sequence). The V gene lost 2 bases and the J gene lost 4 bases, with 17 bases spanning the gap. The CDR3 is 16 residues long. CDR3 in amino acids: CASSLSPGARSYGYTF. CDR3 nucleotide sequence: TGTGCCAGCAGCTTATCCCCAGGGGCGAGGTCCTATGGCTACACCTTC.

The V call is TRBV7-9, the J call TRBJ1-4, with D unclear. The CDR3 consists of 14 residues. V lost 4 bases and J lost 8, with 14 bases in between. Germline V gene sequence: CDR1 SEHNR, CDR2 FQNEAQ (reference sequence). CDR3 nucleotides: TGTGCCAGCAGCTCGCGTCCCCGCGGGGAAAAACTGTTTTTT. Translation: CASSSRPRGEKLFF.

The rearrangement joins TRBV13 to TRBJ1-1, with D unresolved. The CDR3 has 16 residues. Germline V CDR1 and CDR2: PRHDT, FYEKMQ (reference sequence). Trimming removed 5 bases at V and 6 bases at J, with 22 bases between. CDR3 DNA: TGTGCCAGCAGCCCGGGAACGGCCCAGTTCAACCCTGAAGCTTTCTTT. It is translated as CASSPGTAQFNPEAFF.

The chain recombines TRBV24-1 with TRBJ1-6; D remains unclear. The germline CDR1 and CDR2 sequences are KGHDR and SFDVKD. V shed 3 bases and J shed 10 bases, with 12 bases lying between them. The CDR3 length is 14 residues. CDR3 loop: CATSDLQACSPLHF. DNA for the CDR3: TGTGCCACCAGTGATCTCCAGGCATGCTCACCCCTCCACTTT.

The chain combines TRBV6-6 with TRBJ2-3, with TRBD2 matching over 8 bases. Germline values: CDR1 MNHNY, CDR2 SVGAGI (reference sequence). The CDR3 covers 15 residues. V was clipped by 7 bases and J by 6 bases; unmatched bases: 12. The CDR3 here is CASIRTSGAWDTQYF. The CDR3 nucleotides read TGTGCCAGCATAAGAACTAGCGGCGCGTGGGATACGCAGTATTTT.

The chain has TRBV2 and TRBJ1-1, with 7 positions matching TRBD1. This CDR3 is 14 amino acids long. Germline trimming cut 4 bases from V and 6 bases from J; bases unmatched to any gene: 8. In germline, CDR1 is SNHLY, CDR2 FYNNEI. CDR3 sequence (DNA): TGTGCCAGCAGTGTTGACCCAGGGGGACCTGAAGCTTTCTTT. Translated: CASSVDPGGPEAFF.

Concerning this clone itself: The junction departs from the called germline gene at one end, perhaps through a read error. This rearrangement joins TRBV5-1 to TRBJ2-7; 9 bases align to TRBD1. Germline CDR1 and CDR2: SGHRS and YFSETQ. The CDR3 extends over 15 amino acids. CDR3 sequence reads: CASRLGQGRAYEQYF. The CDR3 nucleotides are TGCGCCAGCAGGTTGGGACAGGGTCGAGCCTACGAGCAGTACTTC. The variable domain in full, completed from reference TRBV5-1 and TRBJ2-7, reads KAGVTQTPRYLIKTRGQQVTLSCSPISGHRSVSWYQQTPGQGLQFLFEYFSETQRNKGNFPGRFSGRQFSNSRSEMNVSTLELGDSALYLCASRLGQGRAYEQYFGPGTRLTVT.

As for this clone: At one of its ends the junction is not consistent with the germline gene, which may arise from a read error. This chain connects TRBV12-5 to TRBJ2-7; unclear D gene. The germline gives CDR1 LGHNT, CDR2 FRNRAP. The CDR3 has 12 residues. The DNA for the CDR3 is TGTGCTAGTGGTTTCCGGGTCTACCAGCCAAACTTC. Its translation: CASGFRVYQPNF.

The J gene is TRBJ2-3, the V gene TRBV28, with 8 bases lining up with TRBD2. Germline-derived CDR1 and CDR2 are MDHEN and SYDVKM. V dropped 2 bases and J dropped 10; count of bases not matched to a gene: 17. CDR3 size: 17 residues. The CDR3 loop is CASSLAGSSGAQSAQYF. CDR3 in DNA: TGTGCCAGCAGTTTAGCCGGGAGTAGCGGGGCACAGTCGGCGCAGTATTTT. The full variable domain, in which reference TRBV28 and TRBJ2-3 provide the parts outside the CDR3, is DVKVTQSSRYLVKRTGEKVFLECVQDMDHENMFWYRQDPGLGLRLIYFSYDVKMKEKGDIPEGYSVSREKKERFSLILESASTNQTSMYLCASSLAGSSGAQSAQYFGPGTRLTVL.

In its sample, this clone was seen once. The V gene is TRBV19, the J gene TRBJ1-1; D is perhaps TRBD1 (5 bases). The V and J ends lost 4 bases and 5 bases respectively, with 20 bases between them. The CDR3 has 16 amino acids. CDR1 is LNHDA and CDR2 is SQIVND in the germline V gene (reference sequence). CDR3 amino acids: CASSSRGSAGRTEAFF. Here the CDR3 DNA reads TGTGCCAGTAGTAGTAGGGGTTCGGCAGGTAGGACTGAAGCTTTCTTT.

The genes are TRBV6-5 and TRBJ2-7, with D possibly matching TRBD2 (6 bases). Between the trimmed V and J ends, which lost 6 bases and 0 bases, there was a span of 15 bases. Germline V CDR1 and CDR2: MNHEY, SVGAGI. The CDR3 runs to 15 residues. In DNA, the CDR3 is TGTGCCAGCAGGGGTGGGACTGCCAGCTCCTACGAGCAGTACTTC. Its translation is CASRGGTASSYEQYF.

This chain joins TRBV4-1 and TRBJ2-1; D remains unclear. V was trimmed by 4 bases and J by 9 bases, leaving 10 bases between them. Looked up from germline, CDR1 is MGHRA and CDR2 is YSYEKL. The CDR3 spans 12 residues. The CDR3: CASSPFTGEQFF. CDR3 coding DNA: TGCGCCAGCAGCCCGTTCACGGGTGAGCAGTTCTTC.

The chain employs TRBV3-1 (or the pseudogene TRBV3-2) and TRBJ1-1, with unresolved D. V dropped 4 bases and J dropped 10 bases, with 13 bases sitting between them. Germline V CDR1 and CDR2: LGHDT, YNNKEL (reference sequence). The length of the CDR3 is 12 residues. Here the CDR3 DNA reads TGTGCCAGCAGCCTTCATACGGGTGGAGCTTTCTTT. Amino acids: CASSLHTGGAFF.

The V gene is TRBV12-3 or TRBV12-4, the J gene TRBJ2-1; 11 bases are shared with TRBD2. The CDR3 runs to 13 residues. Trimming cost V 6 bases and J 10 bases; bases outside gene matches: 5. CDR3 DNA: TGTGCCAGCAGACGACTAGCGGGGAACGAGCAGTTCTTC. Translating it yields CASRRLAGNEQFF.

The chain uses TRBV12-5 and TRBJ2-1, with D possibly TRBD2 on 6 matching bases. The V gene's germline CDR1 is LGHNT and CDR2 FRNRAP. The CDR3 totals 11 residues. The V end was cut by 1 base, the J end by 15 bases, with 10 bases between. The CDR3, as DNA: TGTGCTAGTGGTTTGGGGCGGGGACTGTTCTTC. Amino acids: CASGLGRGLFF.

This sequence joins TRBV6-5 and TRBJ1-5; D is unresolved. The CDR3 spans 14 residues. CDR1 is MNHEY and CDR2 is SVGAGI in the germline V gene. V was clipped by 6 bases and J by 2 bases, with 11 bases between them. The CDR3 loop is CASSPAGGNQPQHF. DNA for the CDR3: TGTGCCAGCAGCCCCGCCGGGGGCAATCAGCCCCAGCATTTT.

A remark on this clone: Other DNA sequences in the sample encode the same CDR3. The chain carries TRBV18 and TRBJ1-5; tentatively, D is TRBD1 (5 bases). From germline, CDR1 is KGHSH and CDR2 LQKENI. Trimming shortened V by 1 base and J by 10 bases, and 8 bases separated the two germline ends. This CDR3 is built from 12 residues. The CDR3, as DNA: TGTGCCAGCTCACCACGGGGGGGACCCCAGCATTTT. It yields the protein CASSPRGGPQHF. The full variable domain, with the rest looked up from reference TRBV18 and TRBJ1-5, is NAGVMQNPRHLVRRRGQEARLRCSPMKGHSHVYWYRQLPEEGLKFMVYLQKENIIDESGMPKERFSAEFPKEGPSILRIQQVVRGDSAAYFCASSPRGGPQHFGDGTRLSIL.

This chain uses TRBV6-5 with TRBJ2-2; possibly TRBD2 for D (5 bases). Looked up from germline, CDR1 is MNHEY and CDR2 is SVGAGI. The CDR3 spans 15 residues. V shed 7 bases and J shed 6 bases, with 18 bases lying between them. The CDR3 DNA reads as TGTGCCAGCAACCCCCGGGGAGCGAGGTCCGGGGAGCTGTTTTTT. Translating gives CASNPRGARSGELFF.

The CDR3 DNA follows: TGCCTACCCCAGGGTTACAATGAGCAGTTCTTC. It yields the protein CLPQGYNEQFF. The chain joins TRBV20-1 to TRBJ2-1; maybe TRBD1 (5 bases). The CDR3 totals 11 residues. Germline V gene sequence: CDR1 DFQATT, CDR2 SNEGSKA (reference sequence).

This chain joins TRBV7-9 and TRBJ1-1; TRBD1 agrees at 7 bases. The CDR3 consists of 14 residues. CDR1 and CDR2 from the germline V gene are SEHNR and FQNEAQ (reference sequence). The V gene end was trimmed by 5 bases and the J gene end by 4 bases; junction bases not matched to a gene: 7. The CDR3 here is CASSPTGVGTEAFF. The DNA for the CDR3 is TGTGCCAGCAGCCCAACAGGGGTGGGCACTGAAGCTTTCTTT.

This clone has a single count. This sequence joins TRBV7-8 and TRBJ2-7, with D possibly matching TRBD1 (5 bases). The CDR3 spans 14 residues. Germline CDR1 reads SGHVS; CDR2 reads FQNEAQ. Trimming took off 1 base at V and 2 bases at J, with 9 bases between the two ends. The CDR3 sequence is CASSLGTQTYEQYF. Here the CDR3 DNA reads TGTGCCAGCAGCTTAGGGACACAGACCTACGAGCAGTACTTC. The whole variable domain, remainder taken from reference TRBV7-8 and TRBJ2-7, is GAGVSQSPRYKVAKRGQDVALRCDPISGHVSLFWYQQALGQGPEFLTYFQNEAQLDKSGLPSDRFFAERPEGSVSTLKIQRTQQEDSAVYLCASSLGTQTYEQYFGPGTRLTVT.

The chain links TRBV12-3 or TRBV12-4 to TRBJ1-1; D gene uncertain. The ends were cut back, 5 bases at V and 7 bases at J, with 14 bases in the middle. This CDR3 contains 13 residues. The CDR3 DNA reads TGTGCCAGCAGTCGCGACACAAGTGGTGAAGCTTTCTTT. It specifies CASSRDTSGEAFF.

Turning to this clone: Other DNA sequences in this sample translate to the same CDR3. This sequence joins TRBV18 and TRBJ1-5; the D gene is possibly TRBD1 (5 bases). CDR3 size: 13 residues. V lost 6 bases and J 5 bases, leaving 11 bases between the germline ends. CDR1 is KGHSH, CDR2 LQKENI, per germline. For the CDR3, the DNA is TGTGCCAGCTCTCCCGGAGGGGATCAGCCCCAGCATTTT. It codes for CASSPGGDQPQHF.

The rearrangement uses TRBV7-9 and TRBJ2-4, with a tentative D call TRBD2 (6 bases). The CDR3 totals 15 residues. Germline values: CDR1 SEHNR, CDR2 FQNEAQ (reference sequence). V lost 1 base and J lost 8, with 15 bases in between. The DNA for the CDR3 is TGTGCCAGCAGCTTAGGTCGGGGCAGGGAGGACATTCAGTACTTC. Encoded protein: CASSLGRGREDIQYF.

The chain uses TRBV3-1 (or the pseudogene TRBV3-2) and TRBJ1-4; D gene uncertain. Germline CDR1 LGHDT, CDR2 YNNKEL (reference sequence). The V gene lost 3 bases and the J gene lost 8 bases, with 10 bases spanning the gap. The CDR3 is made up of 13 amino acids. CDR3 sequence: CASSHRSGEKLFF. The CDR3 region has the DNA TGTGCCAGCAGCCACAGGAGCGGGGAAAAACTGTTTTTT.

The chain has TRBV20-1 and TRBJ1-3; D ambiguous. Germline lookup yields CDR1 DFQATT and CDR2 SNEGSKA (reference sequence). CDR3 length equals 11 residues. Trimming shortened V by 7 bases and J by 8 bases, and 12 bases separated the two germline ends. The chain's CDR3 is CSGEVGDTIYF. The CDR3 nucleotides read TGCAGTGGAGAAGTCGGTGACACCATATATTTT.

V and J are TRBV9 and TRBJ2-7; the match to TRBD1 covers 7 bases. The CDR3 loop spans 15 amino acids. V shed 0 bases and J 2 bases; nucleotides not matched to a gene: 5. Per the germline V gene, CDR1 is SGDLS and CDR2 is YYNGEE. This chain's CDR3 is CASSVGTGATYEQYF. CDR3 sequence (DNA): TGTGCCAGCAGCGTAGGGACAGGAGCTACCTACGAGCAGTACTTC.